This T cell receptor (beta chain) derives from a study of molecular identifiers for immune sequencing clone quantification. General observations from the study: Because of identical TCR molecules sharing a barcode, sizes of highly expanded clones could be underestimated. Beyond 20 RNA copies, clones held over 97% of effector molecules, compared with under 1% in naive cells.

Sorting selected naive CD8 T cells with a CD8+CD4-CCR7+CD45RA+ phenotype. The bulk TCR libraries were made with methods described before and with listed TCR primers. TCRdb fed the PCR reads into MiXCR, producing one record per CDR3 protein. The table shows some 88,000 distinct CDR3 sequences, with roughly 21% occurring only once. The CDR3 runs 16 residues. Trimming shortened V by 8 bases and J by 3 bases, and 22 bases separated the two germline ends. Germline V gives CDR1 MGHRA, CDR2 YSYEKL. Ten or more counts support this clonotype. Antigen unknown. The chain combines TRBV4-1 with TRBJ1-2; D is possibly TRBD1 (6 bases). The sequencing sample was made of naive CD8+ T cells from blood, with Jurkat cell RNA spiked in. Subset defined: FACS-sorted CD8+CD4-CCR7+CD45RA+ naive T cells. The sequence derives from a human donor in good health. Some libraries in this study had Jurkat cell RNA spiked in. For the CDR3, the DNA is TGCGCCAGCCGCGAGCGGGCAACAGGGTTTCACTATGGCTACACCTTC. Protein: CASRERATGFHYGYTF.